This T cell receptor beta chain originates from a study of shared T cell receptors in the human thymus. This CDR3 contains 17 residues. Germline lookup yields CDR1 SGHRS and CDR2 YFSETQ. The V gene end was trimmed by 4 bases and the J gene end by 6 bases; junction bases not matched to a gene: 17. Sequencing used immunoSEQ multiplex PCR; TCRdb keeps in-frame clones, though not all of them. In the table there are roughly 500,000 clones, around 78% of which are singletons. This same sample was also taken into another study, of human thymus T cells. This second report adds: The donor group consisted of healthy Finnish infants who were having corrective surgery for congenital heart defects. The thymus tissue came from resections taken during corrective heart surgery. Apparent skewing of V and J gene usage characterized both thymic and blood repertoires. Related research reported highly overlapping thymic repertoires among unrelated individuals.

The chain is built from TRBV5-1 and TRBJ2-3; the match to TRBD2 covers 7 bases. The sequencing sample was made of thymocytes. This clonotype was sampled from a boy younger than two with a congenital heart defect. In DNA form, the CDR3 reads TGCGCCAGCAGCCACCTACTAGCGAAGGGTGACTCGGATACGCAGTATTTT. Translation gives CASSHLLAKGDSDTQYF. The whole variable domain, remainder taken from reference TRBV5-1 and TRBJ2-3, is KAGVTQTPRYLIKTRGQQVTLSCSPISGHRSVSWYQQTPGQGLQFLFEYFSETQRNKGNFPGRFSGRQFSNSRSEMNVSTLELGDSALYLCASSHLLAKGDSDTQYFGPGTRLTVL.